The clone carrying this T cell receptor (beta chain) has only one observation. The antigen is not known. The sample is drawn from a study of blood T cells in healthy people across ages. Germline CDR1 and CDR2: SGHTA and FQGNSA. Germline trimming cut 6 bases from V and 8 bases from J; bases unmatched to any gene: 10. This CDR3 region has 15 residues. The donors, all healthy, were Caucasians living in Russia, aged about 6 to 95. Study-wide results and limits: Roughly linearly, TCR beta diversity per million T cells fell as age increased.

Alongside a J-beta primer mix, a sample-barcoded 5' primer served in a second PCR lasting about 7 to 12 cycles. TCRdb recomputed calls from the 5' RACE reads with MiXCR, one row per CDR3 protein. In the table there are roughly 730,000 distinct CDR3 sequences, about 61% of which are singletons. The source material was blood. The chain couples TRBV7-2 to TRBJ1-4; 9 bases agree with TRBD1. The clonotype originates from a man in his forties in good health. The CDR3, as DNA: TGTGCCAGCAGTACAGTTGAGACAGGGGGGGAAAAACTGTTTTTT. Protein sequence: CASSTVETGGEKLFF.